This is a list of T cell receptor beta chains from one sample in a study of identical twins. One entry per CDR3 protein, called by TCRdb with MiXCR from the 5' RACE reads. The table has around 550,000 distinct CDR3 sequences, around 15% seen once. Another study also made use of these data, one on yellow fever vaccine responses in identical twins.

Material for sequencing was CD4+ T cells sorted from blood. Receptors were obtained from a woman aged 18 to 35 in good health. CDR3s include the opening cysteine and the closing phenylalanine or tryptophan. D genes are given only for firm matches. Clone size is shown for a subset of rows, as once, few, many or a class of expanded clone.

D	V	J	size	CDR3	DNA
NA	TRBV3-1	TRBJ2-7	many	CASSQGRRAYEQYF	TGTGCCAGCAGCCAAGGTCGTAGAGCCTACGAGCAGTACTTC
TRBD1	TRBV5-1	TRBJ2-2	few	CASSSSSGTGEYTGELFF	TGCGCCAGCAGCTCCAGCTCCGGGACAGGGGAATACACCGGGGAGCTGTTTTTT
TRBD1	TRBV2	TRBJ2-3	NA	CASSESGTVTDTQYF	TGTGCCAGCAGTGAATCCGGGACAGTCACAGATACGCAGTATTTT
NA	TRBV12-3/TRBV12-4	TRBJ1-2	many	CASSLGVGDGYTF	TGTGCCAGCAGTTTAGGTGTGGGGGATGGCTACACCTTC
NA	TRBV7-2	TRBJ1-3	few	CASSSLFGQHSGNTIYF	TGTGCCAGCAGCTCCCTCTTCGGCCAGCACTCTGGAAACACCATATATTTT
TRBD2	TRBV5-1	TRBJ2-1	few	CASSLKLAGVNEQFF	TGCGCCAGCAGCTTAAAACTAGCGGGAGTGAATGAGCAGTTCTTC
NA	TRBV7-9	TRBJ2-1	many	CASRPSGYNEQFF	TGTGCCAGCAGACCCAGCGGGTACAATGAGCAGTTCTTC
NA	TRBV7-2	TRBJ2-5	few	CASSFTSIKTQYF	TGTGCCAGCAGCTTTACTAGTATTAAGACCCAGTACTTC
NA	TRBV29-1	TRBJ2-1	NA	CSVIPPRGGNEQFF	TGCAGCGTCATCCCCCCGAGGGGGGGGAATGAGCAGTTCTTC
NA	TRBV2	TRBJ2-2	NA	CASSANGGANTGELFF	TGTGCCAGCAGTGCTAATGGTGGGGCGAACACCGGGGAGCTGTTTTTT
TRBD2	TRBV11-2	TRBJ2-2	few	CASEASGRSTGELFF	TGTGCCAGCGAAGCTAGCGGGAGGTCCACCGGGGAGCTGTTTTTT
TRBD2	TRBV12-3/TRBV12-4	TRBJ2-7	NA	CASTKTSGGYEQYF	TGTGCCAGCACCAAGACTAGCGGGGGGTACGAGCAGTACTTC
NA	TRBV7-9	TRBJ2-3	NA	CASSRSSDTQYF	TGTGCCAGCAGCCGCTCCTCGGATACGCAGTATTTT
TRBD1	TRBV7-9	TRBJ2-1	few	CASSLASGTGAYNEQFF	TGTGCCAGCAGCTTAGCCTCCGGGACAGGGGCCTACAATGAGCAGTTCTTC
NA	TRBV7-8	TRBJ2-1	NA	CASSSGQRVDEQFF	TGTGCCAGCAGCTCCGGACAACGCGTCGATGAGCAGTTCTTC
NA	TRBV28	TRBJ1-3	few	CASSLSNWGAGNTIYF	TGTGCCAGCAGTTTATCTAATTGGGGGGCTGGAAACACCATATATTTT
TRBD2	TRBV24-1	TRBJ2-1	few	CATSEWTGTSGSTLGYNEQFF	TGTGCCACCAGTGAATGGACCGGGACTAGCGGGAGTACTTTGGGTTACAATGAGCAGTTCTTC
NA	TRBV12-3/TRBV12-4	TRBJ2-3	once	CASTVTPGITDTQYF	TGTGCCAGCACCGTCACCCCGGGGATCACAGATACGCAGTATTTT
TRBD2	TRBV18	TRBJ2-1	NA	CASSPTGLAAGNEQFF	TGTGCCAGCTCACCAACAGGACTAGCGGCGGGCAATGAGCAGTTCTTC
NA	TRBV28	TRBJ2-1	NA	CASRWGRRNNNEQFF	TGTGCCAGCAGGTGGGGGCGGAGGAACAACAATGAGCAGTTCTTC
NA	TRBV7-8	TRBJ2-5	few	CASSSTPGGETQYF	TGTGCCAGCAGCTCGACACCAGGGGGGGAGACCCAGTACTTC
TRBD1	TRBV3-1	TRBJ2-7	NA	CASRSGQRNSYEQYF	TGTGCCAGCAGGTCGGGACAGCGGAACTCCTACGAGCAGTACTTC
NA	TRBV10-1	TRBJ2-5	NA	CASSESFKETQYF	TGCGCCAGCAGTGAGTCGTTTAAGGAGACCCAGTACTTC
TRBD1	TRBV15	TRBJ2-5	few	CATSRSTGQETQYF	TGTGCCACCAGCAGATCGACAGGGCAAGAGACCCAGTACTTC
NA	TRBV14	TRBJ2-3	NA	CASSPPSRRDTQYF	TGTGCCAGCAGCCCCCCCTCACGGCGAGATACGCAGTATTTT
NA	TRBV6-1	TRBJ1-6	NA	CASRAFAVDNSPLHF	TGTGCCAGCAGAGCCTTTGCGGTGGATAATTCACCCCTCCACTTT
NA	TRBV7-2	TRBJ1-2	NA	CASSPTQERHGYTF	TGTGCCAGCAGCCCGACGCAGGAGCGCCATGGCTACACCTTC
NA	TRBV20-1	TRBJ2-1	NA	CSAIYPGGLNYNEQFF	TGCAGTGCTATATACCCAGGGGGACTCAACTACAATGAGCAGTTCTTC
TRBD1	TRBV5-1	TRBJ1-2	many	CASSFLMPGQGEEGYTF	TGCGCCAGCAGCTTTTTAATGCCGGGACAGGGGGAGGAAGGCTACACCTTC
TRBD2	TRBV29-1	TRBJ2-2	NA	CSVRALAGSNTGELFF	TGCAGCGTCAGAGCCTTAGCGGGATCGAACACCGGGGAGCTGTTTTTT
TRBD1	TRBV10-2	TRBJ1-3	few	CASRGQGAGNTIYF	TGCGCCAGCAGAGGACAGGGCGCCGGAAACACCATATATTTT
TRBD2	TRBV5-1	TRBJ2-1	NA	CASSRETSGGIYNEQFF	TGCGCCAGCAGCCGGGAGACTAGCGGGGGGATATACAATGAGCAGTTCTTC
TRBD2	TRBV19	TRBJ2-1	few	CASSWTSGSGYEQFF	TGTGCCAGTAGTTGGACTAGCGGGAGTGGATATGAGCAGTTCTTC
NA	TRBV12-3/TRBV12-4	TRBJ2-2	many	CASSLLGVTGELFF	TGTGCCAGCAGCTTACTGGGGGTCACCGGGGAGCTGTTTTTT
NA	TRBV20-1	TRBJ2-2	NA	CSALPTGTGELFF	TGCAGTGCGCTCCCAACAGGGACCGGGGAGCTGTTTTTT
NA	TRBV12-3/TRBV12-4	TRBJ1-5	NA	CASSPTGLKRNQPQHF	TGTGCCAGCAGTCCGACGGGACTGAAACGCAATCAGCCCCAGCATTTT
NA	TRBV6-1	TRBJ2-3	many	CASSVTTGWMQYF	TGTGCCAGCAGTGTGACGACCGGGTGGATGCAGTATTTT
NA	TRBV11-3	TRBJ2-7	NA	CASSETYEQYF	TGTGCCAGCAGCGAAACCTACGAGCAGTACTTC
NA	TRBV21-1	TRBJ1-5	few	CASSKLGTTAAVNQPQHF	TGTGCCAGCAGCAAGCTAGGGACCACCGCAGCTGTCAATCAGCCCCAGCATTTT
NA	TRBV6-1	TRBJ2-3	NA	CASKSGPSTDTQYF	TGTGCCAGCAAGAGCGGGCCTAGCACAGATACGCAGTATTTT
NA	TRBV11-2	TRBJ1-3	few	CASSLGEVDTIYF	TGTGCCAGCAGCTTGGGGGAGGTGGACACCATATATTTT
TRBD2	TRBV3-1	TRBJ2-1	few	CASTLGLAGGGEQFF	TGTGCCAGCACCCTAGGACTAGCGGGAGGAGGGGAGCAGTTCTTC
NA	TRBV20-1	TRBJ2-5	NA	CSGGLGETQYF	TGCAGTGGCGGGCTGGGCGAGACCCAGTACTTC
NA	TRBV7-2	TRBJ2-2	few	CASSLGRINTGELFF	TGTGCCAGCAGCCTGGGACGGATAAACACCGGGGAGCTGTTTTTT
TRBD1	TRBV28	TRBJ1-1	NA	CASRPGQTNTEAFF	TGTGCCAGCAGACCGGGACAGACGAACACTGAAGCTTTCTTT
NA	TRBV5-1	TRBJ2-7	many	CASSRRGIDYEQYF	TGCGCCAGCAGCCGGAGAGGGATCGACTACGAGCAGTACTTC
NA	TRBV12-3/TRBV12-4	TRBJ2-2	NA	CASSSSTGMNTGELFF	TGTGCCAGCAGTTCTTCCACAGGCATGAACACCGGGGAGCTGTTTTTT
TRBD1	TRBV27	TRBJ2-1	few	CASARSRPTGAVSSYNEQFF	TGTGCCAGCGCTCGCAGTCGCCCGACAGGGGCCGTGAGCTCCTACAATGAGCAGTTCTTC
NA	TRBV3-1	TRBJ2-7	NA	CASSQDRLAGEQYF	TGTGCCAGCAGCCAAGATCGGCTAGCTGGCGAGCAGTACTTC
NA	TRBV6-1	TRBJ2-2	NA	CASSDRTNTGELFF	TGTGCCAGCAGTGATAGGACTAACACCGGGGAGCTGTTTTTT
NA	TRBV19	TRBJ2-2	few	CASQGPSSLTGELFF	TGTGCCAGTCAGGGCCCTAGCTCCCTCACCGGGGAGCTGTTTTTT
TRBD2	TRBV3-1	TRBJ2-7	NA	CASSLLAGGPGGEQYF	TGTGCCAGCAGCCTATTAGCGGGAGGGCCCGGTGGGGAGCAGTACTTC